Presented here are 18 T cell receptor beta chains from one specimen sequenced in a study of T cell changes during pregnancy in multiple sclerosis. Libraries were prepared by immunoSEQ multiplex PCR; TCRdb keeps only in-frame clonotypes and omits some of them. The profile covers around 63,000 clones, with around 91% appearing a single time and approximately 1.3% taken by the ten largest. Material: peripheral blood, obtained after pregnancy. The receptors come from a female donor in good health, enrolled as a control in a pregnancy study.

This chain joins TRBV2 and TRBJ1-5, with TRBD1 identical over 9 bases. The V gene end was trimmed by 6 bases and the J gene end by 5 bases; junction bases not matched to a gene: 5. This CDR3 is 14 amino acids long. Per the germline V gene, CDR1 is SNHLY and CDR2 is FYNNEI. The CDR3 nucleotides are TGTGCCAGCAGGCGACAGGGGGTAGATCAGCCCCAGCATTTT. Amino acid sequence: CASRRQGVDQPQHF.

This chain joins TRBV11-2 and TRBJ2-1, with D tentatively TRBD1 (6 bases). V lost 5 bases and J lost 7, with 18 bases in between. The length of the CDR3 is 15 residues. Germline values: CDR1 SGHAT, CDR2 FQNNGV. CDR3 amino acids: CASSRPGTRVNEQFF. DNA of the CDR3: TGTGCCAGCAGCCGTCCCGGGACACGGGTAAATGAGCAGTTCTTC.

In DNA, the CDR3 is TGTGCCAGCAGTTTACAGGGGGGTGAAGCTTTCTTT. Protein: CASSLQGGEAFF. The chain is built from TRBV27 and TRBJ1-1; TRBD1 matches at 7 bases. V lost 2 bases to trimming and J lost 7 bases; unmatched junction nucleotides: 1. Germline V gives CDR1 MNHEY, CDR2 SMNVEV (reference sequence). This CDR3 contains 12 residues.

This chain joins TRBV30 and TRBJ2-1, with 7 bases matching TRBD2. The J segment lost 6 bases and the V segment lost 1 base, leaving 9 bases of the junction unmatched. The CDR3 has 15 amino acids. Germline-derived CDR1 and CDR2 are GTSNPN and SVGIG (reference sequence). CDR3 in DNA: TGTGCCTGGAGTGCTATAGGGACTAACCCCAATGAGCAGTTCTTC. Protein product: CAWSAIGTNPNEQFF.

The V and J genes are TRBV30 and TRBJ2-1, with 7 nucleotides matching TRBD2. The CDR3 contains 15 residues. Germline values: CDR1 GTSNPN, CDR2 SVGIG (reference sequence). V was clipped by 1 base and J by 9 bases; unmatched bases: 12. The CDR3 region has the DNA TGTGCCTGGAGTGAATTAGGGAGGGCTTTAGGTGAGCAGTTCTTC. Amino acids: CAWSELGRALGEQFF.

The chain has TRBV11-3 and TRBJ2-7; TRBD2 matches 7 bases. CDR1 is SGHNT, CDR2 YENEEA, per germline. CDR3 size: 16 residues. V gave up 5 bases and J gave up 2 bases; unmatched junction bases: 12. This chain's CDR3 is CASSPMGGVGAYEQYF. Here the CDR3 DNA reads TGTGCCAGCAGCCCGATGGGGGGGGTCGGGGCCTACGAGCAGTACTTC. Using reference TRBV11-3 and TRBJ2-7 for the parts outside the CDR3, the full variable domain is EAGVVQSPRYKIIEKKQPVAFWCNPISGHNTLYWYLQNLGQGPELLIRYENEEAVDDSQLPKDRFSAERLKGVDSTLKIQPAELGDSAVYLCASSPMGGVGAYEQYFGPGTRLTVT.

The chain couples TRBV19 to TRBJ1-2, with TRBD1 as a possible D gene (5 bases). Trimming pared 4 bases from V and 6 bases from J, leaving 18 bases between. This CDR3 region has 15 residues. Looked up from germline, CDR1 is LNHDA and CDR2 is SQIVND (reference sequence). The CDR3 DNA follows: TGTGCCAGTAGTACCTTTTGGGACTCAAAAAATGGCTACACCTTC. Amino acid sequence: CASSTFWDSKNGYTF.

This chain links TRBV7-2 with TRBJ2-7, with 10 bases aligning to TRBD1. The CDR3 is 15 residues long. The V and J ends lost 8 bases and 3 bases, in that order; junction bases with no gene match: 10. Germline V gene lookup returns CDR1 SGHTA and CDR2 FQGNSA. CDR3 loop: CASGTGASTIYEQYF. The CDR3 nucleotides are TGTGCCAGCGGGACAGGGGCCTCCACCATCTACGAGCAGTACTTC.

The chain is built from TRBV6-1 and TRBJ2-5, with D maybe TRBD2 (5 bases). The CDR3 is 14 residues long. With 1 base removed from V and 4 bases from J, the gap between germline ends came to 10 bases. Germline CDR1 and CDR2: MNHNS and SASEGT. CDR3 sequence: CASSEGSGRETQYF. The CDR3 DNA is TGTGCCAGCAGTGAAGGGAGTGGGAGAGAGACCCAGTACTTC.

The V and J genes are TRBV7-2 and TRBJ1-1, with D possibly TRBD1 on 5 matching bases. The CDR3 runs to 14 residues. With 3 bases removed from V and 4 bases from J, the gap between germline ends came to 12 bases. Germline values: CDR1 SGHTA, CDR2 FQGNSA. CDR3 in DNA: TGTGCCAGCAGCTTGCGGCAGGGTAGCACTGAAGCTTTCTTT. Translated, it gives CASSLRQGSTEAFF.

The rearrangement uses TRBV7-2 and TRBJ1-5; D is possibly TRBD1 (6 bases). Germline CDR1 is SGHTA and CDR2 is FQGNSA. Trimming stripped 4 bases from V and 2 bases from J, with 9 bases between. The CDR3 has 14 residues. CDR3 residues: CASSSAGGNQPQHF. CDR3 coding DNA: TGTGCCAGCAGCTCCGCAGGGGGCAATCAGCCCCAGCATTTT.

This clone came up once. CDR3 in amino acids: CASTPSNQETQYF. DNA for the CDR3: TGTGCCAGCACTCCGAGTAACCAAGAGACCCAGTACTTC. V and J are TRBV7-9 and TRBJ2-5; D is uncertain. The CDR3 sequence is 13 residues long. Germline V gene lookup returns CDR1 SEHNR and CDR2 FQNEAQ (reference sequence). V was pared by 7 bases and J by 0 bases, with 9 bases between.

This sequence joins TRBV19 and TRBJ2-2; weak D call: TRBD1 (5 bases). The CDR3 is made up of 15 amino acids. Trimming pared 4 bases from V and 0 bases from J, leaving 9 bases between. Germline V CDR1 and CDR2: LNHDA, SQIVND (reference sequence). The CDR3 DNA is TGTGCCAGTAGTACAGGGCCCTCGAACACCGGGGAGCTGTTTTTT. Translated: CASSTGPSNTGELFF.

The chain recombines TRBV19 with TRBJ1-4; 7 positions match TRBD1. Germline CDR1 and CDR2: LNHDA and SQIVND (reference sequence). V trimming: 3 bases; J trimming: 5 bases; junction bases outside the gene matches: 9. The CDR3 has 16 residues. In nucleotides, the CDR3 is TGTGCCAGTAGTATCTCCCCGGGACAGCCAAATGAAAAACTGTTTTTT. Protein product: CASSISPGQPNEKLFF.

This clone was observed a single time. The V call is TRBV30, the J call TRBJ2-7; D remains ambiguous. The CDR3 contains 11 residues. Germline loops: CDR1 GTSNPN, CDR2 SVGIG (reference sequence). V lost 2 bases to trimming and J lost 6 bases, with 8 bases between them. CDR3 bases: TGTGCCTGGAGTTCCCCCGTCGAGCAGTACTTC. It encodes CAWSSPVEQYF.

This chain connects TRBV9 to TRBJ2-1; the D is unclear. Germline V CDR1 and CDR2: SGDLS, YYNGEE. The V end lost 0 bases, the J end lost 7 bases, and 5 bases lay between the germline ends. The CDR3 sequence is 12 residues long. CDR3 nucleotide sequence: TGTGCCAGCAGCGTAGGGGCAAATGAGCAGTTCTTC. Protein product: CASSVGANEQFF.

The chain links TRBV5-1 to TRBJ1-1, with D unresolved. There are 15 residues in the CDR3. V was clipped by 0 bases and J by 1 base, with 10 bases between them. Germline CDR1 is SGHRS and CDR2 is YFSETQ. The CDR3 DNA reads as TGCGCCAGCAGCTTGGAGGTGAGGCGGAACACTGAAGCTTTCTTT. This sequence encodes CASSLEVRRNTEAFF.

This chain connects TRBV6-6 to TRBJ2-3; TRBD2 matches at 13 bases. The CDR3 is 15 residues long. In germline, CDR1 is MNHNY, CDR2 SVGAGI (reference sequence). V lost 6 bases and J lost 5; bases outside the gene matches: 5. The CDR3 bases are TGTGCCAGCAGCCAGACTAGCGGGGGGCAAGATACGCAGTATTTT. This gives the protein CASSQTSGGQDTQYF.